These 20 T cell receptor beta chains came from one sample sequenced in a study of lymphopenia after photon versus proton radiotherapy. Clones were read by immunoSEQ multiplex PCR, and TCRdb kept only the in-frame ones, dropping some. The sample lists 68,000 or so clones, around 90% occurring once. The sequences come from peripheral blood, collected from a patient treated with photon-based radiotherapy. These TCRs come from a woman aged 70-85 years with pancreatic cancer.

The chain recombines TRBV25-1 with TRBJ1-2; tentative D call: TRBD1 (5 bases). The V end lost 8 bases, the J end lost 8 bases, and 15 bases lay between the germline ends. CDR3 length equals 12 residues. Germline loops: CDR1 MGHDK, CDR2 SYGVNS. This CDR3 reads CASGWGDGGYTF. For the CDR3, the DNA is TGTGCCAGCGGTTGGGGGGACGGGGGCTACACCTTC.

The V gene is TRBV25-1, the J gene TRBJ2-3, with D possibly TRBD1 on 5 matching bases. Germline V CDR1 and CDR2: MGHDK, SYGVNS. The CDR3 length is 17 residues. V was clipped by 3 bases and J by 4 bases, with 20 bases between them. This CDR3 reads CASSDPKGATVADTQYF. The CDR3 DNA reads TGTGCCAGCAGTGATCCAAAAGGGGCCACAGTCGCAGATACGCAGTATTTT.

V is TRBV7-2 and J is TRBJ2-1; TRBD2 matches 12 bases. The CDR3 contains 16 residues. Germline assignment: CDR1 SGHTA and CDR2 FQGNSA. With 5 bases clipped from V and 4 bases from J, the junction kept 6 bases outside the gene matches. CDR3 nucleotides: TGTGCCAGCAGCCAATCCGGGACTAGCGGGTACAATGAGCAGTTCTTC. Amino acid sequence: CASSQSGTSGYNEQFF.

The chain uses TRBV7-3 and TRBJ2-2, with unresolved D. V lost 2 bases and J lost 6, with 10 bases in between. Germline-derived CDR1 and CDR2 are SGHTA and FQGTGA. The CDR3 sequence is 14 residues long. CDR3 in amino acids: CASSLFGQPGELFF. DNA of the CDR3: TGTGCCAGCAGCTTATTTGGGCAACCCGGGGAGCTGTTTTTT.

The rearrangement links TRBV4-3 to TRBJ2-3; TRBD1 aligns across 9 bases. The ends lost 0 bases at V and 2 bases at J; junction bases unmatched: 9. Germline lookup yields CDR1 LGHNA and CDR2 YSLEER. The CDR3 extends over 18 amino acids. CDR3 sequence reads: CASSQDLYGTGITDTQYF. CDR3 nucleotides: TGCGCCAGCAGCCAAGACCTGTACGGGACAGGGATCACAGATACGCAGTATTTT.

The chain joins TRBV5-1 to TRBJ2-1; TRBD1 matches at 9 bases. Trimming removed 5 bases from V and 6 bases from J; junction bases left unmatched: 12. The CDR3 has 16 amino acids. Looked up from germline, CDR1 is SGHRS and CDR2 is YFSETQ. The CDR3 DNA reads TGCGCCAGCAGAGGCACAGGGGGCGCAGGGACCAATGAGCAGTTCTTC. Amino acid sequence: CASRGTGGAGTNEQFF.

The chain has TRBV4-1 and TRBJ1-5; D is unresolved. The CDR3 has 14 residues. CDR1 is MGHRA and CDR2 is YSYEKL in the germline V gene. V lost 4 bases to trimming and J lost 4 bases, with 11 bases between them. The CDR3 nucleotides read TGCGCCAGCAGCCCAGATAGGACTAATCAGCCCCAGCATTTT. This encodes CASSPDRTNQPQHF.

The V gene is TRBV7-2, the J gene TRBJ1-4, with a possible D match to TRBD1 (5 bases). The CDR3 spans 16 residues. Germline CDR1 is SGHTA and CDR2 is FQGNSA. V lost 4 bases, J lost 8 bases, and 20 bases lay in between. Here the CDR3 DNA reads TGTGCCAGCAGCTCGGAGGGGACCCAGAAGGGGGAAAAACTGTTTTTT. Protein product: CASSSEGTQKGEKLFF.

The rearrangement uses TRBV23-1 and TRBJ1-5; a weak D match, TRBD1 (6 bases). TRBV23-1 is given ORF status, its function remaining uncertain. The CDR3 is made up of 15 amino acids. The V gene lost 9 bases and the J gene lost 0 bases, with 15 bases spanning the gap. The CDR3 DNA is TGCGCCAGATACACAGGGCGTTATAGCAATCAGCCCCAGCATTTT. It translates to CARYTGRYSNQPQHF.

The rearrangement joins TRBV7-2 to TRBJ2-1; D is perhaps TRBD1 (6 bases). This CDR3 is 14 amino acids long. Trimming took 4 bases from V and 4 from J, leaving 11 bases between them. Per the germline V gene, CDR1 is SGHTA and CDR2 is FQGNSA. The CDR3 loop is CASSSRTVYNEQFF. DNA of the CDR3: TGTGCCAGCAGCTCAAGGACAGTTTACAATGAGCAGTTCTTC.

This chain uses TRBV4-3 with TRBJ1-2, with a tentative D call TRBD1 (5 bases). The length of the CDR3 is 16 residues. Germline assignment: CDR1 LGHNA and CDR2 YSLEER. V was shortened by 0 bases and J by 0 bases, with 11 bases between the two germline ends. Here the CDR3 reads CASSQDLQGPNYGYTF. CDR3 DNA: TGCGCCAGCAGCCAAGATTTGCAGGGCCCTAACTATGGCTACACCTTC.

As to this clone: This CDR3 is also generated by other DNA sequences in the sample. The chain is built from TRBV28 and TRBJ1-1; D is unresolved. Trimming removed 6 bases from V and 2 bases from J, with 4 bases in between. This CDR3 spans 11 amino acids. Germline CDR1 is MDHEN and CDR2 is SYDVKM. This CDR3 is CASRLNTEAFF. CDR3 nucleotide sequence: TGTGCCAGCAGACTCAACACTGAAGCTTTCTTT.

This sequence joins TRBV18 and TRBJ2-5, with 8 bases matching TRBD1. CDR3 length equals 15 residues. Germline V CDR1 and CDR2: KGHSH, LQKENI. J lost 8 bases, V lost 0 bases, and 8 bases had no gene match. CDR3 bases: TGTGCCAGCTCACCACCGCTCGGGACAGGAACTACCCAGTACTTC. Its translation: CASSPPLGTGTTQYF.

The chain is built from TRBV19 and TRBJ2-3, with TRBD1 identical over 10 bases. Unmatched junction bases numbered 6, after V lost 5 bases and J lost 1 base. Germline V gene lookup returns CDR1 LNHDA and CDR2 SQIVND (reference sequence). This CDR3 has 16 residues. DNA for the CDR3: TGTGCCAGTAGTCCGACAGGGGGCGCAGGCACAGATACGCAGTATTTT. It yields the protein CASSPTGGAGTDTQYF.

This clone appeared once. The chain is built from TRBV5-6 and TRBJ1-3; D is uncertain. CDR3 length: 15 amino acids. Germline lookup yields CDR1 SGHDT and CDR2 YYEEEE. The germline V and J ends were trimmed by 2 bases and 6 bases, with 15 bases remaining between them. DNA for the CDR3: TGTGCCAGCAGCTTACCTTCTGGGGAACCAAACACCATATATTTT. Amino acid sequence: CASSLPSGEPNTIYF.

The J gene is TRBJ2-4, the V gene TRBV5-5, with no clear D. There are 14 residues in the CDR3. The germline CDR1 and CDR2 sequences are SGHKS and YYEKEE (reference sequence). The V end was cut by 0 bases, the J end by 0 bases, with 4 bases between. In DNA, the CDR3 is TGTGCCAGCAGCTTGGTTTTAGCCAAAAACATTCAGTACTTC. Protein: CASSLVLAKNIQYF.

This clone was observed a few times. The CDR3 bases are TGTGCCAGCAGTGAAGGGGGGGGACAGCCCCAGCATTTT. Amino acid sequence: CASSEGGGQPQHF. This chain connects TRBV6-1 to TRBJ1-5; tentative D call: TRBD1 (5 bases). V lost 1 base and J lost 7, with 8 bases in between. Germline V gives CDR1 MNHNS, CDR2 SASEGT. This CDR3 has 13 amino acids.

The chain couples TRBV6-5 to TRBJ2-7; possible D gene TRBD1, 6 bases. The CDR3 totals 14 residues. Germline loops: CDR1 MNHEY, CDR2 SVGAGI. V lost 7 bases to trimming and J lost 3 bases, with 16 bases between them. This chain's CDR3 is CASTPPLDSYEQYF. DNA of the CDR3: TGTGCCAGCACCCCTCCGTTGGACAGCTACGAGCAGTACTTC.

This rearrangement joins TRBV6-5 to TRBJ2-1, with D tentatively TRBD2 (6 bases). This CDR3 has 13 residues. The ends were cut back, 6 bases at V and 10 bases at J, with 16 bases in the middle. Germline CDR1 MNHEY, CDR2 SVGAGI. The CDR3 spells CASSHPGTGEQFF. CDR3 DNA sequence: TGTGCCAGCAGCCACCCTGGGACTGGCGAGCAGTTCTTC.

This chain uses TRBV7-2 with TRBJ2-5; 7 bases agree with TRBD1. There are 13 residues in the CDR3. From germline, CDR1 is SGHTA and CDR2 FQGNSA. The J segment lost 4 bases and the V segment lost 5 bases, leaving 4 bases of the junction unmatched. CDR3 amino acids: CASSPNRGETQYF. The DNA for the CDR3 is TGTGCCAGCAGCCCCAACAGGGGAGAGACCCAGTACTTC.